The TCR beta chain described here comes from a study of breast tumors, draining lymph nodes, adjacent tissues. Overall study results and limits: Tumors had less TCR diversity than lymph nodes, more than nontumor tissue. Data only fit, rather than demonstrated, lymph node origin of most tumor T cells. Tumor and nontumor repertoires were significantly more similar in luminal-like than in basal-like breast cancer. Findings are consistent with lymph node origin and intratumoral expansion of most tumor T cells.

Germline CDR1 is KGHSH and CDR2 is LQKENI. Trimming removed 6 bases at V and 9 bases at J, with 18 bases between. The CDR3 totals 14 residues. Axillary draining lymph nodes of breast cancer patients supplied the node samples. This clonotype has more than one count but fewer than ten. The antigen is not known. MiXCR, applied by TCRdb to the multiplex PCR reads, yields one record per CDR3 protein. The sample has 180,000 or so distinct CDR3 sequences, 25% to 40% seen once. The clonotype was recovered from a female donor with breast cancer. Some clones in this sample may be carry-over from other donors' samples. The specimen was axillary lymph node tissue. The V and J genes are TRBV18 and TRBJ2-1; no clear D. CDR3 DNA sequence: TGTGCCAGCTCCCCAACCTTCCCAGAGTCTGAGCAGTTCTTC. Encoded protein: CASSPTFPESEQFF.